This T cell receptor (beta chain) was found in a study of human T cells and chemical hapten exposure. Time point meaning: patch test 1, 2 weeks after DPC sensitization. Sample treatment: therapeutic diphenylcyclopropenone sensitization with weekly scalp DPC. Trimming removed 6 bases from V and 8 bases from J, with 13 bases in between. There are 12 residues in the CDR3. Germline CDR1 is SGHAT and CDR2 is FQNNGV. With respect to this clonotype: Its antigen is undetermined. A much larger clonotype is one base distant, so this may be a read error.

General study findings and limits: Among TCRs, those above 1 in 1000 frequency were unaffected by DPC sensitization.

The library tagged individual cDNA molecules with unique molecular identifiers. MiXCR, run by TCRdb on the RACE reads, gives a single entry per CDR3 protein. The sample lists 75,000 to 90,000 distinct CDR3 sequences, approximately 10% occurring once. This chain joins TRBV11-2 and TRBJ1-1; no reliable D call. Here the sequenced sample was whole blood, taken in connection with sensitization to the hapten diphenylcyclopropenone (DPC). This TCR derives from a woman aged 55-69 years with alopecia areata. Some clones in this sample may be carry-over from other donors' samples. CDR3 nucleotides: TGTGCCAGCAGAAGACTGAACCCCGAAGCTTTCTTT. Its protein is CASRRLNPEAFF.